The source of this TCR beta chain is a study of cytomegalovirus exposure and HLA in healthy donors. Clones were sequenced by immunoSEQ multiplex PCR, and TCRdb holds only the in-frame ones, with some missing. In the table there are some 74,000 clones, more than 85% of which are singletons. V lost 0 bases and J lost 5, with 10 bases in between. This CDR3 spans 13 amino acids. CDR1 and CDR2 from the germline V gene are GTSNPN and SVGIG (reference sequence). Separate from the approximately 700-subject first cohort was the approximately 120-subject validation cohort, to which the donors belonged. Sequencing was performed on PBMCs. V gene TRBV30 combines with J gene TRBJ1-1; tentative D call: TRBD1 (6 bases). This clonotype was sampled from a woman aged 30 to 39 in good health and CMV-seronegative. As DNA, the CDR3 is TGTGCCTGGAGTGTATCCAGGGGAACTGAAGCTTTCTTT. It specifies CAWSVSRGTEAFF.